This TCR beta chain is from a study of T cells in Graves' hyperthyroidism and ophthalmopathy. Study-level information: At initial diagnosis, before any treatment had begun, peripheral blood was obtained.

RNA transcripts yielded amplified TCR beta CDR3 regions. First-round RT-PCR targeting the TCR CDR3 was performed with the HTBI primer set. MiXCR, run by TCRdb on the multiplex PCR reads, gives a single entry per CDR3 protein. The data contain around 700,000 distinct CDR3 sequences, around a third of them seen just once; the ten biggest clones take up 30% to 40%. V was shortened by 0 bases and J by 4 bases, with 8 bases between the two germline ends. The CDR3 covers 13 residues. Germline V lookup: CDR1 SGHRS, CDR2 YFSETQ. Patients aged 18 to 65 had newly diagnosed hyperthyroidism of under 2 months' duration. Fresh peripheral blood, 10 ml, was the source of the PBMCs.

This chain links TRBV5-1 with TRBJ2-7; D gene unclear. The source is a woman aged 40 to 49 with Graves' hyperthyroidism. Sequenced material: blood. CDR3 protein: CASSLVHTYEQYF. DNA of the CDR3: TGCGCCAGCAGCTTGGTACACACATACGAGCAGTACTTC. Supplemented by reference TRBV5-1 and TRBJ2-7, the full variable domain reads KAGVTQTPRYLIKTRGQQVTLSCSPISGHRSVSWYQQTPGQGLQFLFEYFSETQRNKGNFPGRFSGRQFSNSRSEMNVSTLELGDSALYLCASSLVHTYEQYFGPGTRLTVT.